This is a list of T cell receptor beta chains from one sample in a study of radiation and T cells in renal cell carcinoma. Profiled with immunoSEQ multiplex PCR; TCRdb holds only in-frame clones, not every one. The sample lists approximately 90,000 clones, approximately 80% occurring once. Sample: blood, taken from a patient whose treatment included radiotherapy and nephrectomy. All receptors come from a man aged 45 to 65 with renal cell carcinoma. CDR3s include the opening cysteine and the closing phenylalanine or tryptophan. A D gene is named only where the DNA matches it firmly. Size is omitted from some rows. Given values are once, few, many or a class for expanded clones.

j_call | v_call | clone_size | d_call | cdr3_nt | cdr3_aa
TRBJ1-5 | TRBV9 | NA | NA | TGTGCCAGCAGCGTAGGACAGAATAGCAATCAGCCCCAGCATTTT | CASSVGQNSNQPQHF
TRBJ2-7 | TRBV18 | NA | NA | TGTGCCAGCTCACCCGGCTTACGTCCTAGGGCTGCGTTAGATAAACTCTACGAGCAGTACTTC | CASSPGLRPRAALDKLYEQYF
TRBJ1-2 | TRBV19 | NA | TRBD1 | TGTGCCAGTAGTAGGGACAGGACTAACTATGGCTACACCTTC | CASSRDRTNYGYTF
TRBJ2-2 | TRBV5-1 | NA | NA | TGCGCCAGCAGCGTCATCGGTACGAACACCGGGGAGCTGTTTTTT | CASSVIGTNTGELFF
TRBJ1-4 | TRBV19 | NA | NA | TGTGCCAGTACTCCTAGGACAACTAATGAAAAACTGTTTTTT | CASTPRTTNEKLFF
TRBJ1-1 | TRBV9 | NA | TRBD1 | TGTGCCAGCAGCCCCGGAGGACAGGGTTATGCTGAAGCTTTCTTT | CASSPGGQGYAEAFF
TRBJ1-4 | TRBV5-5 | NA | NA | TGTGCCAGCAGCAGACACAGGACCGGGTTTAATGAAAAACTGTTTTTT | CASSRHRTGFNEKLFF
TRBJ2-7 | TRBV9 | NA | TRBD1 | TGTGCCAGCAGCCGGGACAGGGTAGGGTACGAGCAGTACTTC | CASSRDRVGYEQYF
TRBJ1-4 | TRBV10-2 | NA | NA | TGCGCCAGCAGCCGGACCCCCCAGCAAGAAAAACTGTTTTTT | CASSRTPQQEKLFF
TRBJ1-2 | TRBV10-3 | NA | NA | TGTGCCATCAGTGATGTCTCTAACTATGGCTACACCTTC | CAISDVSNYGYTF
TRBJ2-7 | TRBV6-5 | NA | NA | TGTGCCAGCAGTTCCCCTTGGGAGCAGTACTTC | CASSSPWEQYF
TRBJ2-3 | TRBV19 | NA | NA | TGTGCCAGTGGAAATCGGCTAGCGCCCCTCACAGATACGCAGTATTTT | CASGNRLAPLTDTQYF
TRBJ1-2 | TRBV5-5 | NA | NA | TGTGCCAGCAGCTTGGTCGGGGGGCAGAACTATGGCTACACCTTC | CASSLVGGQNYGYTF
TRBJ2-3 | TRBV19 | once | NA | TGTGCCAGTAGTCTCAGATTCACAGATACGCAGTATTTT | CASSLRFTDTQYF
TRBJ2-7 | TRBV18 | NA | NA | TGTGCCAGCTCACCGAACGGAGGAAGCTACGAGCAGTACTTC | CASSPNGGSYEQYF
TRBJ2-3 | TRBV18 | NA | NA | TGTGCCAGCTTGCCCCCTCACCACTCAGATACGCAGTATTTT | CASLPPHHSDTQYF
TRBJ2-1 | TRBV30 | NA | TRBD1 | TGTGCCTGGAGTCGGGGACAGGGGGCGCAAAATGAGCAGTTCTTC | CAWSRGQGAQNEQFF
TRBJ2-7 | TRBV7-8 | NA | NA | TGTGCCAGCAGCTCCGAACTAGCATACGAGCAGTACTTC | CASSSELAYEQYF
TRBJ1-1 | TRBV18 | once | NA | TGTGCCAGCTCAGAGGGGAATAAGAACACTGAAGCTTTCTTT | CASSEGNKNTEAFF
TRBJ1-2 | TRBV5-5 | few | NA | TGTGCCAGCAGCTTTGCACTCGACGGAACCTATGGCTACACCTTC | CASSFALDGTYGYTF
TRBJ1-4 | TRBV30 | NA | NA | TGTGCCTGGAGTACCAGGGGACCGAAAAAACTGTTTTTT | CAWSTRGPKKLFF
TRBJ1-1 | TRBV7-9 | NA | NA | TGTGCCAGCAGCCGGAGACAGGCTGAAGCTTTCTTT | CASSRRQAEAFF
TRBJ2-1 | TRBV6-4 | few | TRBD2 | TGTGCCAGCAGTGGATCTAGCGGGAGGCCCAGCCGTGAGCAGTTCTTC | CASSGSSGRPSREQFF